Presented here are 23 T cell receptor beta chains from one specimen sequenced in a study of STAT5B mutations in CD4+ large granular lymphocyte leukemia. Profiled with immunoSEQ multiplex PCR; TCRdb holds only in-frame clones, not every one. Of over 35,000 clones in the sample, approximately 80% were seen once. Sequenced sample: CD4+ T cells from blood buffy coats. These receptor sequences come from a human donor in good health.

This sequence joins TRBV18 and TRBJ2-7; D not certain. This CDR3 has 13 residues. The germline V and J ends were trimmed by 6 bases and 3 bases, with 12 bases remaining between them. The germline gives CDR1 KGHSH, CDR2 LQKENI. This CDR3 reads CASSPQNDYEQYF. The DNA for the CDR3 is TGTGCCAGCTCGCCTCAAAATGACTACGAGCAGTACTTC.

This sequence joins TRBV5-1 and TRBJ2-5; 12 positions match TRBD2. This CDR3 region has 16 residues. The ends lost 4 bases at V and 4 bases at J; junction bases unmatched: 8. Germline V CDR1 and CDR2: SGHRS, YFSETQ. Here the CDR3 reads CASSVLAGGPGETQYF. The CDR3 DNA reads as TGCGCCAGCAGCGTTCTAGCGGGGGGGCCCGGAGAGACCCAGTACTTC.

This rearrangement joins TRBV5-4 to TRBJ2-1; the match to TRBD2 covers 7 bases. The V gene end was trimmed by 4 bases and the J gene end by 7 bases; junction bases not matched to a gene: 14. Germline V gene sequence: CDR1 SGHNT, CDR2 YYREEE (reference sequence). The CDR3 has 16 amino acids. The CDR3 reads CASSGRLVSGGNEQFF. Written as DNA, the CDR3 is TGTGCCAGCAGCGGGAGACTAGTCTCCGGGGGGAATGAGCAGTTCTTC.

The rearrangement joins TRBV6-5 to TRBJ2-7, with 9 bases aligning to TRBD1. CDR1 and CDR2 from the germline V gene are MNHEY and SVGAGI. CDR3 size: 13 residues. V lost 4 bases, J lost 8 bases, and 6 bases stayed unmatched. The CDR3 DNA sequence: TGTGCCAGCAGTTCCTCCGGGACAGGGAAGCAGTACTTC. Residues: CASSSSGTGKQYF.

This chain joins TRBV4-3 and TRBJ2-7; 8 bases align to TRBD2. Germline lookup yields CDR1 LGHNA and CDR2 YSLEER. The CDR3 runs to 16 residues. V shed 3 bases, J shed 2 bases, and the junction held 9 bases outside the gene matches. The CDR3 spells CASSQNHLAGAYEQYF. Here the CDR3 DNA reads TGCGCCAGCAGCCAGAACCACCTAGCGGGTGCCTACGAGCAGTACTTC.

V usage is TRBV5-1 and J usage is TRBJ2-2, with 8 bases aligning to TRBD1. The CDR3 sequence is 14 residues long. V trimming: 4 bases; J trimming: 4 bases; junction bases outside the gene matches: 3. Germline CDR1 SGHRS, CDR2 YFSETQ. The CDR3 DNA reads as TGCGCCAGCAGCCCAACAGGGGGCACCGGGGAGCTGTTTTTT. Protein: CASSPTGGTGELFF.

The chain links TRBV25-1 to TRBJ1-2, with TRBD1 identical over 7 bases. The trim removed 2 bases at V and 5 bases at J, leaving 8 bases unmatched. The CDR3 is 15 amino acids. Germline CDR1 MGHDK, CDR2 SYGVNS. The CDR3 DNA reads TGTGCCAGCAGTGAAGAGGCAGGGGGGGGGTATGGCTACACCTTC. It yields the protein CASSEEAGGGYGYTF.

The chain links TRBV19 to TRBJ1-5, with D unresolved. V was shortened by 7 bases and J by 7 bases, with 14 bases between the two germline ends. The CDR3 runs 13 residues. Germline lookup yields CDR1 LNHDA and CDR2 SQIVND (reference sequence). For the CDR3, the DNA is TGTGCCAGTACTACACAGCGGGGACAGCCCCAGCATTTT. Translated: CASTTQRGQPQHF.

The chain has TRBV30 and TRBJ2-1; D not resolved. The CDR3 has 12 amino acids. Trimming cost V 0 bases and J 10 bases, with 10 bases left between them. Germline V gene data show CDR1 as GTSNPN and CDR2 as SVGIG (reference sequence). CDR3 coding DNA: TGTGCCTGGAGTGTCGGCAGCTCCGAGCAGTTCTTC. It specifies CAWSVGSSEQFF.

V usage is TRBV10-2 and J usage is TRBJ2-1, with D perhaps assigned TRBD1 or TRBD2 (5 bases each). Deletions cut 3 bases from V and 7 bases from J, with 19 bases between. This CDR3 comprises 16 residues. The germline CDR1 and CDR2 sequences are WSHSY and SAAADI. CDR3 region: CASSDIGGVRGNEQFF. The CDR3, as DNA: TGCGCCAGCAGTGACATTGGGGGAGTGCGAGGAAATGAGCAGTTCTTC.

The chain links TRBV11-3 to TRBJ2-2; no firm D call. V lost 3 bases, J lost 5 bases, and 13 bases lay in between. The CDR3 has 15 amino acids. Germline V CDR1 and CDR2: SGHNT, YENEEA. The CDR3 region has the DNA TGTGCCAGCAGCTTGGGGTTCGGGCCGACCGGGGAGCTGTTTTTT. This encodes CASSLGFGPTGELFF.

The CDR3 DNA sequence: TGTGCCAGCAGTGATTCCTTCGGTTGGGGGGCCGATGAGCAGTTCTTC. Its translation: CASSDSFGWGADEQFF. This rearrangement joins TRBV25-1 to TRBJ2-1, with D possibly being TRBD1 or TRBD2 (6 bases each). The ends were cut back, 3 bases at V and 8 bases at J, with 20 bases in the middle. The length of the CDR3 is 16 residues. Germline-derived CDR1 and CDR2 are MGHDK and SYGVNS.

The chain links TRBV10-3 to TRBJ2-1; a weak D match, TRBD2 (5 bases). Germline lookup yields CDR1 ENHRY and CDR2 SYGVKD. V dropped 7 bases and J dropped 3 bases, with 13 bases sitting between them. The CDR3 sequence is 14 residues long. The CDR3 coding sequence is TGTGCCATCACCCCCTCGGGGAACTACAATGAGCAGTTCTTC. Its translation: CAITPSGNYNEQFF.

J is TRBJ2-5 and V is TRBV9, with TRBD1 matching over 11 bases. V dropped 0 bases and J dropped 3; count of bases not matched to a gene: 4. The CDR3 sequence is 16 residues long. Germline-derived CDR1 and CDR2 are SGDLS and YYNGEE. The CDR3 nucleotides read TGTGCCAGCAGCGTAGGCGGGACAGGGGGGGAAGAGACCCAGTACTTC. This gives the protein CASSVGGTGGEETQYF.

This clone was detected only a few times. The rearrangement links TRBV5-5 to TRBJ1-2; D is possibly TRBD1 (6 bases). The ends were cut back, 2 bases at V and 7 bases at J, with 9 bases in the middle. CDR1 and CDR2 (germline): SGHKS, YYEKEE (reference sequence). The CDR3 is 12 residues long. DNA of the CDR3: TGTGCCAGCAGCTTTCTACAGGGTGGCTACACCTTC. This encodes CASSFLQGGYTF.

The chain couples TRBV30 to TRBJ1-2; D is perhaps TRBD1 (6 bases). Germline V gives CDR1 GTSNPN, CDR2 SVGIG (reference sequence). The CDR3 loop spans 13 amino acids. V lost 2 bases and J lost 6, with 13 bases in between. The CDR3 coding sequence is TGTGCCTGGAGTAGGTTACAGGGAGATGGCTACACCTTC. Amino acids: CAWSRLQGDGYTF. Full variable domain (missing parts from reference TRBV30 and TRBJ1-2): SQTIHQWPATLVQPVGSPLSLECTVEGTSNPNLYWYRQAAGRGLQLLFYSVGIGQISSEVPQNLSASRPQDRQFILSSKKLLLSDSGFYLCAWSRLQGDGYTFGSGTRLTVV.

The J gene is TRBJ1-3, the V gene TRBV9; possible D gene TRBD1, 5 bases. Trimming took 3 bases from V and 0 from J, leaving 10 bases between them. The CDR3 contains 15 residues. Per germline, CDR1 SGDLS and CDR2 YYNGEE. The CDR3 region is CASSERGISGNTIYF. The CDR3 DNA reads TGTGCCAGCAGCGAAAGGGGAATCTCTGGAAACACCATATATTTT.

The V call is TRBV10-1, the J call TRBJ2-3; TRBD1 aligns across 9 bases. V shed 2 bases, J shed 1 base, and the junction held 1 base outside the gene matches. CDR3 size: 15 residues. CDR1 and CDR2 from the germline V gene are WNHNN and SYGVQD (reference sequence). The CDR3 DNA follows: TGCGCCAGCAGTGAGGGGACAGGGCGCACAGATACGCAGTATTTT. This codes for CASSEGTGRTDTQYF.

The CDR3 spells CASSEAGSRSYEQYF. CDR3 DNA: TGTGCCAGCAGTGAAGCAGGATCCCGCTCCTACGAGCAGTACTTC. The chain links TRBV6-1 to TRBJ2-7; the D is unclear. The CDR3 loop spans 15 amino acids. Germline V lookup: CDR1 MNHNS, CDR2 SASEGT. V was clipped by 0 bases and J by 0 bases, with 9 bases between them.

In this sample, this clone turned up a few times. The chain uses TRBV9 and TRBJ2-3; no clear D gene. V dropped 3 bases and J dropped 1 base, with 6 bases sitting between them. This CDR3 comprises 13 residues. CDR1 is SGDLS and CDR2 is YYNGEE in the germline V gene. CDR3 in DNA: TGTGCCAGCAGCGCGTCTGGCACAGATACGCAGTATTTT. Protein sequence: CASSASGTDTQYF.

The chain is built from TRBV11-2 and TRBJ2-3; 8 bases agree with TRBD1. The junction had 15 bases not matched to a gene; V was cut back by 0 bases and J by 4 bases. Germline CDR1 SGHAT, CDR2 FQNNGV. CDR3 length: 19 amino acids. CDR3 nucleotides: TGTGCCAGCAGCTTAGATATATCGGCAGGGGGCGGACGGGCAGATACGCAGTATTTT. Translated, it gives CASSLDISAGGGRADTQYF.

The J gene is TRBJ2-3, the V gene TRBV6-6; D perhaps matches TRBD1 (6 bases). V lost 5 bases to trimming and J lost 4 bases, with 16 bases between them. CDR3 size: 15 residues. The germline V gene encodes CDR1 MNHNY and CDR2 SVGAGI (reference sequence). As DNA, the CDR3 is TGTGCCAGCAGTCAGACAGGCTCAAGGTCAGATACGCAGTATTTT. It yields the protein CASSQTGSRSDTQYF.

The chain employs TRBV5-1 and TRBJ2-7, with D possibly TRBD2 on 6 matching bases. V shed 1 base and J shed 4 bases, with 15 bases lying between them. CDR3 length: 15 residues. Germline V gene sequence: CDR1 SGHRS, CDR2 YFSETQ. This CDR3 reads CASSLSGGNYYEQYF. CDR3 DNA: TGCGCCAGCAGCTTGTCCGGGGGAAACTATTACGAGCAGTACTTC.